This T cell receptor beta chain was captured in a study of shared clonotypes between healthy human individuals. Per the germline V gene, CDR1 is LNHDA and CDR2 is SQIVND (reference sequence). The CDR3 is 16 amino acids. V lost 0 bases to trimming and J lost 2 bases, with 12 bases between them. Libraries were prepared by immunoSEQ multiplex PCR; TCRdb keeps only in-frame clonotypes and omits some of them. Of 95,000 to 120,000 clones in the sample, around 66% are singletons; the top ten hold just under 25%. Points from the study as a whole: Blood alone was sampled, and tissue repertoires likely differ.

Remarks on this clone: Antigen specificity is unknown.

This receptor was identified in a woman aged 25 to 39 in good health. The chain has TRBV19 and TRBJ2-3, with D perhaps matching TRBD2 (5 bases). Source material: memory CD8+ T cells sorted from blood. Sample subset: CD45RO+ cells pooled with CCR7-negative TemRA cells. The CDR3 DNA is TGTGCCAGTAGTATAGATCGTGAAGCGGTCACAGATACGCAGTATTTT. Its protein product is CASSIDREAVTDTQYF.